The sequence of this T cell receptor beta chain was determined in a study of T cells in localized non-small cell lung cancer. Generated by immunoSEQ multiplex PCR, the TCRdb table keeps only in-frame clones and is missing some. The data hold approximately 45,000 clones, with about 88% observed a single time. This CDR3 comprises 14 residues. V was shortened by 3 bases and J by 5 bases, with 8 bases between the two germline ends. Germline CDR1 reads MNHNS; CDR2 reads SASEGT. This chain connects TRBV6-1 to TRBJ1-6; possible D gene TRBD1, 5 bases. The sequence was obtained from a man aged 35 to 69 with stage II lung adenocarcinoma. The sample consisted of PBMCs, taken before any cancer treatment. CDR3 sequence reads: CASSEVRDNSPLHF. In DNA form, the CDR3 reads TGTGCCAGCAGTGAGGTCAGGGATAATTCACCCCTCCACTTT.